These 14 T cell receptor beta chains were all obtained from the same sample, sequenced in a study of vaccination and CD4 T cells after COVID-19 (dated by TCRdb to 2021 to 2024). Libraries came from PCR. The listed sequencing device is Illumina iSeq 100. At the Johns Hopkins FTIC core, DNA from the cultured CD4+ T cells underwent TCR sequencing with the Oncomine TCR Beta short-read assay. TCRdb reprocessed the public reads (quality trimming at Q25 with fastp, clone calling with MiXCR) and kept in-frame beta chains. Identical CDR3 proteins give one entry, which carries the most common genes and DNA. Across this sample there are about 15,000 distinct CDR3 sequences, with around 45% seen only once. About 8.1% of the sample rests with the top ten. Interpreted using the paper, the treatment or condition label stands for: roughly 11-day PBMC culture with coronavirus spike peptide pools or control peptides (ViraFEST assay).

The antigens these receptors bind are not known. The material sequenced was CD4+ T cells from blood, cultured in vitro. The source of these receptors is a human donor who had recovered from COVID-19.

The V gene is TRBV14, the J gene TRBJ2-1; either TRBD1 or TRBD2 may supply D (6 bases each). Germline V CDR1 and CDR2: SGHDN, FVKESK. Trimming pared 4 bases from V and 7 bases from J, leaving 23 bases between. This CDR3 contains 17 residues. The CDR3, as DNA: TGTGCCAGCAGCCCTTTGGGGGGCCAGGGTGGGAAGAATGAGCAGTTCTTC. This gives the protein CASSPLGGQGGKNEQFF.

The chain has TRBV20-1 and TRBJ2-3; D gene unclear. Trimming shortened V by 0 bases and J by 4 bases, and 5 bases separated the two germline ends. Germline lookup yields CDR1 DFQATT and CDR2 SNEGSKA (reference sequence). This CDR3 contains 12 residues. The CDR3 DNA reads as TGCAGTGCTAGAGATTGGGCAGATACGCAGTATTTT. It is translated as CSARDWADTQYF.

This chain joins TRBV19 and TRBJ2-7; possible D gene TRBD2, 5 bases. Germline V gives CDR1 LNHDA, CDR2 SQIVND (reference sequence). This CDR3 has 15 residues. V was clipped by 0 bases and J by 3 bases, with 12 bases between them. The CDR3 protein is CASSIDGNSGYEQYF. CDR3 nucleotides: TGTGCCAGTAGTATAGATGGGAACAGCGGCTACGAGCAGTACTTC. The full variable domain, in which reference TRBV19 and TRBJ2-7 provide the parts outside the CDR3, is DGGITQSPKYLFRKEGQNVTLSCEQNLNHDAMYWYRQDPGQGLRLIYYSQIVNDFQKGDIAEGYSVSREKKESFPLTVTSAQKNPTAFYLCASSIDGNSGYEQYFGPGTRLTVT.

The chain combines TRBV5-1 with TRBJ1-2, with D perhaps TRBD1 (5 bases). The germline V gene encodes CDR1 SGHRS and CDR2 YFSETQ. The ends were cut back, 2 bases at V and 3 bases at J, with 14 bases in the middle. The CDR3 is 15 amino acids. The CDR3 bases are TGCGCCAGCAGCTTCCAGACAGTTTCATACTATGGCTACACCTTC. Its translation is CASSFQTVSYYGYTF.

The chain recombines TRBV7-2 with TRBJ1-1; no definite D call. The CDR3 has 14 residues. With 4 bases removed from V and 5 bases from J, the gap between germline ends came to 14 bases. Germline CDR1 SGHTA, CDR2 FQGNSA. CDR3 loop: CASSSGLPGTEAFF. The DNA of the CDR3 is TGTGCCAGCAGCTCGGGCCTACCCGGGACTGAAGCTTTCTTT.

There are a few counts of this clonotype. The CDR3 nucleotides are TGTGCCAGCAGCACCGGGCTAAGCGGGGGGGCCACCGGGGAGCTGTTTTTT. This gives the protein CASSTGLSGGATGELFF. This sequence joins TRBV2 and TRBJ2-2, with 10 bases aligning to TRBD2. V was clipped by 6 bases and J by 4 bases; unmatched bases: 11. This CDR3 has 17 amino acids. Germline loops: CDR1 SNHLY, CDR2 FYNNEI.

The chain has TRBV19 and TRBJ1-3, with 9 bases aligning to TRBD1. V shed 9 bases, J shed 0 bases, and the junction held 6 bases outside the gene matches. Per germline, CDR1 LNHDA and CDR2 SQIVND (reference sequence). The CDR3 is 15 residues long. This chain's CDR3 is CASRRDRASGNTIYF. CDR3 nucleotide sequence: TGTGCCAGCCGACGGGACAGGGCCTCTGGAAACACCATATATTTT.

This clonotype was counted a few times. The V call is TRBV24-1, the J call TRBJ2-5, with D perhaps matching TRBD1 or TRBD2 (6 bases each). The CDR3 runs 17 residues. V was cut by 2 bases and J by 2 bases, with 17 bases left in between. Per germline, CDR1 KGHDR and CDR2 SFDVKD. CDR3 nucleotide sequence: TGTGCCACCAGTGATTCGGGGACACGGGACTCGCAAGAGACCCAGTACTTC. It encodes CATSDSGTRDSQETQYF.

The gene calls are TRBV10-3 and TRBJ1-2; D is unresolved. CDR1 and CDR2 from the germline V gene are ENHRY and SYGVKD. The CDR3 spans 14 residues. V lost 2 bases, J lost 4 bases, and 11 bases lay in between. The CDR3 DNA follows: TGTGCCATCAGTGAGCCGTCCCTGCCCTATGGCTACACCTTC. It specifies CAISEPSLPYGYTF.

The CDR3 protein is CASTKSGNYGYTF. The CDR3 nucleotides are TGTGCCAGCACCAAATCAGGGAACTATGGCTACACCTTC. The rearrangement links TRBV5-6 to TRBJ1-2; perhaps TRBD1 as D (5 bases). V lost 6 bases and J lost 2, with 11 bases in between. The germline V gene encodes CDR1 SGHDT and CDR2 YYEEEE. The CDR3 is 13 amino acids.

V is TRBV11-3 and J is TRBJ2-1, with 7 bases matching TRBD1. The CDR3 contains 15 residues. V lost 3 bases, J lost 0 bases, and 2 bases stayed unmatched. CDR1 and CDR2 (germline): SGHNT, YENEEA. The CDR3 loop is CASSFDRDSYNEQFF. In nucleotides, the CDR3 is TGTGCCAGCAGCTTCGACAGGGACTCCTACAATGAGCAGTTCTTC.

This rearrangement joins TRBV12-3 or TRBV12-4 to TRBJ2-6; D is unresolved. There are 14 residues in the CDR3. The V end lost 7 bases, the J end lost 16 bases, and 23 bases lay between the germline ends. The CDR3 spells CASTPSFGSPALTF. The CDR3 DNA reads TGTGCCAGCACCCCCTCTTTCGGCAGCCCAGCTCTGACTTTC.

The genes are TRBV2 and TRBJ2-2, with no clear D. CDR1 SNHLY and CDR2 FYNNEI come from the germline V gene. The CDR3 has 12 amino acids. V was shortened by 3 bases and J by 3 bases, with 2 bases between the two germline ends. CDR3 bases: TGTGCCAGCAGTGATTACACCGGGGAGCTGTTTTTT. The encoded protein is CASSDYTGELFF.

This clonotype was recorded a few times. The chain uses TRBV24-1 and TRBJ2-3; 7 bases align to TRBD1. Germline trimming cut 12 bases from V and 2 bases from J; bases unmatched to any gene: 4. From germline, CDR1 is KGHDR and CDR2 SFDVKD. This CDR3 is built from 12 residues. CDR3 region: CALTGLTDTQYF. Here the CDR3 DNA reads TGTGCCCTGACAGGGCTCACAGATACGCAGTATTTT.